The T cell receptor (beta chain) described here comes from a study of T-cell memory formation after mild COVID-19. The study's findings and limits: Mostly located in CM and EM were contracting CD4+ clones, with contracting CD8+ clones located in EMRA. There was a balanced CD4/CD8 profile in clones contracting day 15 to 85, and later expanders leaned CD4+.

Using constant-segment primers, 5'RACE produced TCR alpha and TCR beta cDNA libraries carrying sample barcodes and UMIs. TCRdb re-called the 5' RACE reads with MiXCR, one entry per CDR3 protein. Of around 110,000 distinct CDR3 sequences in the sample, about a sixth were seen once. This CDR3 comprises 15 residues. The V end was cut by 2 bases, the J end by 3 bases, with 13 bases between. Comment on this clonotype: What it recognizes is unknown.

V and J are TRBV12-3 or TRBV12-4 and TRBJ1-1, with a weak D call TRBD1 (5 bases). This receptor was obtained from an adult woman who had mild COVID-19 (a few samples of this study predate the infection). Cell type and time point are not known. Input material: PBMCs or a T cell subset sorted from them (not recorded which). Written as DNA, the CDR3 is TGTGCCAGCAGTTTAAGGGGCAGGAAGGACACTGAAGCTTTCTTT. This encodes CASSLRGRKDTEAFF.